These T cell receptor beta chains were read from a single sample in a study of blood T cells in healthy people across ages. TCRdb recomputed calls from the 5' RACE reads with MiXCR, one row per CDR3 protein. The repertoire includes about 730,000 distinct CDR3 sequences, around 46% of them detected once, and 20% to 25% sits in the top ten. The specimen was blood. The receptor set was obtained from a woman aged 55-70 years in good health. Each CDR3 is given with its conserved first and last residue. The order of the fields is D gene, clone size, V gene, J gene, CDR3 protein, CDR3 DNA. A D gene is named only where the DNA matches it firmly. Clone size appears in some rows only: once, few, many, or a class for an expanded clone.

NA,once,TRBV7-3,TRBJ2-7,CASSFGTDAPYEQYF,TGTGCCAGCAGCTTCGGGACGGATGCTCCCTACGAGCAGTACTTC
NA,NA,TRBV29-1,TRBJ2-7,CSVAKAGNLEQYF,TGCAGCGTTGCCAAGGCAGGGAACCTCGAGCAGTACTTC
TRBD2,NA,TRBV15,TRBJ2-7,CATSNFPTSGRGYEQYF,TGTGCCACCAGCAACTTTCCCACTAGCGGGAGAGGTTACGAGCAGTACTTC
NA,NA,TRBV4-3,TRBJ2-5,CASSLSLGWAQTQYF,TGCGCCAGCAGCCTCTCACTAGGATGGGCGCAGACCCAGTACTTC
NA,NA,TRBV4-3,TRBJ1-6,CASSRGGPANSPLHF,TGCGCCAGCAGCCGGGGTGGGCCGGCGAATTCACCCCTCCACTTT
NA,NA,TRBV4-2,TRBJ2-7,CASSQDRAINYEQYF,TGTGCCAGCAGCCAAGATCGCGCTATTAACTACGAGCAGTACTTC
NA,NA,TRBV5-1,TRBJ1-1,CASNRPDGMNTEAFF,TGCGCCAGCAATCGTCCCGACGGCATGAACACTGAAGCTTTCTTT
NA,NA,TRBV4-1,TRBJ2-6,CASSQDHSGANVLTF,TGCGCCAGCAGCCAAGATCACTCTGGGGCCAACGTCCTGACTTTC
TRBD1,NA,TRBV6-5,TRBJ2-1,CASKPGQGANEQFF,TGTGCCAGCAAACCGGGACAGGGGGCCAATGAGCAGTTCTTC
TRBD1,NA,TRBV5-1,TRBJ2-3,CASSLEGQGDTQYF,TGCGCCAGCAGCTTGGAAGGACAGGGAGATACGCAGTATTTT
NA,NA,TRBV3-1,TRBJ1-5,CASSQGEGQPQHF,TGTGCCAGCAGCCAAGGGGAGGGACAGCCCCAGCATTTT
NA,few,TRBV27,TRBJ2-1,CASSLNRLTYNEQFF,TGTGCCAGCAGCCTAAACCGACTGACCTACAATGAGCAGTTCTTC
NA,NA,TRBV7-9,TRBJ2-2,CASSLFFGTGELFF,TGTGCCAGCAGCCTCTTTTTCGGGACCGGGGAGCTGTTTTTT
NA,once,TRBV7-2,TRBJ2-1,CASSFYNNYNEQFF,TGTGCCAGCAGCTTTTACAATAACTACAATGAGCAGTTCTTC
NA,few,TRBV4-3,TRBJ2-3,CASSPGGDTDTQYF,TGCGCCAGCAGCCCCGGCGGGGACACAGATACGCAGTATTTT
NA,NA,TRBV3-1,TRBJ2-1,CASSQGSDEQFF,TGTGCCAGCAGCCAAGGTTCGGATGAGCAGTTCTTC
TRBD1,NA,TRBV4-2,TRBJ2-7,CASSQDPGTARYEQYF,TGTGCCAGCAGCCAAGATCCGGGGACAGCTCGCTACGAGCAGTACTTC
NA,NA,TRBV29-1,TRBJ2-3,CGRTDTQYF,TGTGGACGCACAGATACGCAGTATTTT
TRBD1,few,TRBV20-1,TRBJ2-7,CSAPDRDYEQYF,TGCAGTGCTCCGGACAGGGACTACGAGCAGTACTTC
NA,many,TRBV7-2,TRBJ2-7,CASSLSRSSYEQYF,TGTGCCAGCAGCTTATCCAGGAGCTCCTACGAGCAGTACTTC
TRBD1,NA,TRBV25-1,TRBJ2-7,CASTHHRGRWNEQYF,TGTGCCAGCACTCACCACAGGGGGCGCTGGAATGAGCAGTACTTC
NA,NA,TRBV5-1,TRBJ2-1,CASRTGESSYNEQFF,TGCGCCAGCAGGACGGGGGAAAGCTCCTACAATGAGCAGTTCTTC
NA,NA,TRBV7-3,TRBJ1-4,CASRPTGMVYEKLFF,TGTGCCAGCAGGCCTACAGGGATGGTGTATGAAAAACTGTTTTTT
NA,many,TRBV7-2,TRBJ2-7,CATASPTSPYEQYF,TGTGCCACCGCGAGTCCGACTTCCCCCTACGAGCAGTACTTC
NA,NA,TRBV2,TRBJ2-7,CASSESPQGGYEQYF,TGTGCCAGCAGTGAAAGCCCCCAGGGAGGCTACGAGCAGTACTTC
TRBD1,NA,TRBV7-9,TRBJ1-4,CASNFETGTDEKLFF,TGTGCCAGCAACTTCGAGACAGGGACGGATGAAAAACTGTTTTTT